Presented here are 17 T cell receptor beta chains from one specimen sequenced in a study of vaccination and CD4 T cells after COVID-19 (dated by TCRdb to between 2021 and 2024). These receptors have no known antigen. Libraries were made using PCR. The sequencer listed for this sample is Illumina iSeq 100. DNA from cultured CD4+ T cells was subjected to TCR sequencing with the Oncomine TCR Beta short-read assay at the Johns Hopkins FTIC core. TCRdb ran its own pipeline on the public reads, namely fastp trimming at Q25 and MiXCR clone calling, and kept in-frame beta chains. Rows merge per CDR3 protein into single entries with the most common DNA and genes. A total of some 7,000 distinct CDR3 sequences appear in this sample, 30% to 45% of them only once. 15% to 20% of the sample comes from the top ten. The meaning of the sample's treatment or condition label: roughly 10-day PBMC culture with coronavirus spike peptide pools or control peptides (ViraFEST assay). CD4+ T cells from unexposed donors were collected before the COVID-19 pandemic (2011-2018).

Specimen: CD4+ T cells from blood, cultured in vitro. The source is a human donor in good health.

In its sample, this clonotype was seen once. The chain recombines TRBV2 with TRBJ2-4, with 9 bases matching TRBD2. Per the germline V gene, CDR1 is SNHLY and CDR2 is FYNNEI. V was pared by 6 bases and J by 0 bases, with 3 bases of the junction left unmatched. The CDR3 sequence is 15 residues long. The CDR3 DNA follows: TGTGCCAGCAGCAGACTAGCGGTAGCCAAAAACATTCAGTACTTC. It is translated as CASSRLAVAKNIQYF.

This clonotype has just a few counts. The V call is TRBV5-4, the J call TRBJ1-2; TRBD1 might be the D (5 bases). V gave up 0 bases and J gave up 3 bases, with 12 bases separating them. The germline gives CDR1 SGHNT, CDR2 YYREEE (reference sequence). The CDR3 length is 15 residues. CDR3 nucleotide sequence: TGTGCCAGCAGCTTGGATCCGGGGACGGACTATGGCTACACCTTC. Amino acids: CASSLDPGTDYGYTF.

The sample holds a few counts of this clonotype. The chain is built from TRBV10-3 and TRBJ1-3; 7 bases agree with TRBD1. CDR3 length: 16 residues. Germline V gene sequence: CDR1 ENHRY, CDR2 SYGVKD. Germline trimming cut 3 bases from V and 1 base from J; bases unmatched to any gene: 6. The CDR3 DNA follows: TGTGCCATCAGTGAAAGACAGGGCTTATCTGGAAACACCATATATTTT. Protein product: CAISERQGLSGNTIYF.

The rearrangement uses TRBV20-1 and TRBJ2-1, with 8 bases aligning to TRBD2. The V and J ends lost 3 bases and 2 bases, in that order; junction bases with no gene match: 6. The CDR3 has 15 residues. The germline V gene has CDR1 DFQATT and CDR2 SNEGSKA (reference sequence). The CDR3 DNA reads as TGCAGTGCTAGTGCACTAGCGGACGCCTACAATGAGCAGTTCTTC. Protein sequence: CSASALADAYNEQFF.

The chain couples TRBV18 to TRBJ1-2; 8 bases fit TRBD1. Looked up from germline, CDR1 is KGHSH and CDR2 is LQKENI. This CDR3 is 14 amino acids long. V was clipped by 2 bases and J by 6 bases; unmatched bases: 5. In DNA form, the CDR3 reads TGTGCCAGCTCACCATTGGACAGGGCGGATGGCTACACCTTC. Its translation is CASSPLDRADGYTF.

The chain recombines TRBV6-5 with TRBJ1-2; D not certain. The CDR3 covers 15 residues. V gave up 2 bases and J gave up 1 base, with 11 bases separating them. Germline assignment: CDR1 MNHEY and CDR2 SVGAGI. The CDR3 DNA sequence: TGTGCCAGCAGTTACGGGGAGGCGATTAACTATGGCTACACCTTC. It is translated as CASSYGEAINYGYTF.

This rearrangement joins TRBV14 to TRBJ1-1; 9 bases line up with TRBD1. Germline V gene sequence: CDR1 SGHDN, CDR2 FVKESK. Unmatched junction bases numbered 15, after V lost 0 bases and J lost 7 bases. This CDR3 has 18 amino acids. CDR3 DNA sequence: TGTGCCAGCAGCCAAGATAATGGACAGGGGTCCGAGCGGGGTGAAGCTTTCTTT. The encoded protein is CASSQDNGQGSERGEAFF.

The chain joins TRBV11-2 to TRBJ1-1; D unresolved. Germline V gene data show CDR1 as SGHAT and CDR2 as FQNNGV. This CDR3 is built from 15 residues. Trimming left V 4 bases short and J 0 bases short, with 12 bases between. In nucleotides, the CDR3 is TGTGCCAGCAGCTCGGGGATAATTATGAACACTGAAGCTTTCTTT. It translates to CASSSGIIMNTEAFF. Full variable domain (outside the CDR3, taken from reference TRBV11-2 and TRBJ1-1): EAGVAQSPRYKIIEKRQSVAFWCNPISGHATLYWYQQILGQGPKLLIQFQNNGVVDDSQLPKDRFSAERLKGVDSTLKIQPAKLEDSAVYLCASSSGIIMNTEAFFGQGTRLTVV.

The chain is built from TRBV25-1 and TRBJ2-7, with a possible D match to TRBD1 (6 bases). This CDR3 has 12 amino acids. Between the trimmed V and J ends, which lost 5 bases and 10 bases, there was a span of 15 bases. CDR1 is MGHDK, CDR2 SYGVNS, per germline. This chain's CDR3 is CASSQDRVGQYF. Written as DNA, the CDR3 is TGTGCCAGCAGTCAGGACAGAGTAGGTCAGTACTTC.

The chain joins TRBV19 to TRBJ2-7; D not certain. Germline V gene sequence: CDR1 LNHDA, CDR2 SQIVND (reference sequence). The CDR3 is 14 residues long. V shed 5 bases and J shed 2 bases, with 13 bases lying between them. This chain's CDR3 is CASSAGLSTYEQYF. DNA for the CDR3: TGTGCCAGTAGTGCAGGCCTATCAACCTACGAGCAGTACTTC.

The rearrangement links TRBV11-2 to TRBJ2-3, with 10 nucleotides matching TRBD2. This CDR3 region has 15 residues. The J segment lost 6 bases and the V segment lost 4 bases, leaving 7 bases of the junction unmatched. Germline V lookup: CDR1 SGHAT, CDR2 FQNNGV. Here the CDR3 reads CASSWSGGASDTQYF. DNA for the CDR3: TGTGCCAGCAGCTGGAGCGGGGGGGCATCGGATACGCAGTATTTT.

V gene TRBV6-1 combines with J gene TRBJ2-2; TRBD1 might be the D (6 bases). Per germline, CDR1 MNHNS and CDR2 SASEGT. Deletions cut 5 bases from V and 6 bases from J, with 19 bases between. The CDR3 contains 16 residues. The CDR3 loop is CASSPQGTAKAGELFF. The CDR3 DNA sequence: TGTGCCAGCAGTCCCCAGGGGACGGCGAAGGCCGGGGAGCTGTTTTTT.

This clonotype has just a few counts. V usage is TRBV6-5 and J usage is TRBJ2-3; D is perhaps TRBD2 (7 bases). Looked up from germline, CDR1 is MNHEY and CDR2 is SVGAGI. There are 13 residues in the CDR3. Deletions cut 4 bases from V and 4 bases from J, with 9 bases between. The DNA of the CDR3 is TGTGCCAGCAGTTGGGGGGGCCCAGATACGCAGTATTTT. Translating it yields CASSWGGPDTQYF.

The chain carries TRBV7-2 and TRBJ2-5, with 7 bases that match TRBD1. The CDR3 runs to 15 residues. The germline gives CDR1 SGHTA, CDR2 FQGNSA. Losses at the gene ends were 1 base for V and 5 bases for J; bases not matched to a gene: 7. CDR3: CASSLDRGRHETQYF. The CDR3 DNA is TGTGCCAGCAGCTTAGACAGGGGTAGGCACGAGACCCAGTACTTC.

The chain has TRBV6-1 and TRBJ2-3; 7 bases align to TRBD2. Germline CDR1 reads MNHNS; CDR2 reads SASEGT. The CDR3 loop spans 17 amino acids. V lost 6 bases to trimming and J lost 0 bases; unmatched junction nucleotides: 12. The DNA for the CDR3 is TGTGCCAGCAGCGACCGGCCGGGAGCGGGGAGCACAGATACGCAGTATTTT. Protein product: CASSDRPGAGSTDTQYF.

A few counts support this clonotype. The genes are TRBV6-5 and TRBJ1-5; D unclear. The CDR3 has 12 amino acids. V was shortened by 4 bases and J by 11 bases, with 12 bases between the two germline ends. The germline gives CDR1 MNHEY, CDR2 SVGAGI. The CDR3 region is CASSSQTGAQHF. The CDR3 nucleotides are TGTGCCAGCAGTTCTCAGACCGGGGCCCAGCATTTT.

This clonotype appeared a few times. The chain has TRBV7-9 and TRBJ2-2; no firm D call. The CDR3 is made up of 15 amino acids. Germline-derived CDR1 and CDR2 are SEHNR and FQNEAQ (reference sequence). V was shortened by 5 bases and J by 3 bases, with 13 bases between the two germline ends. CDR3 region: CASSPAGPDTGELFF. Here the CDR3 DNA reads TGTGCCAGCAGCCCGGCCGGGCCCGACACCGGGGAGCTGTTTTTT.